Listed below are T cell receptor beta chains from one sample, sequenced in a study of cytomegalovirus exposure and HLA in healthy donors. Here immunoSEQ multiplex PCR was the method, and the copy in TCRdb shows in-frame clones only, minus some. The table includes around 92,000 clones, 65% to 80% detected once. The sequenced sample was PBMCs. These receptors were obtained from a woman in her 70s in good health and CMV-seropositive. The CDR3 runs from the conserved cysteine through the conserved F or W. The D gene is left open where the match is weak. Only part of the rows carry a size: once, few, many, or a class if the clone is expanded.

CDR3aa: CASSVNRATMNTEAFF
CDR3nt: TGTGCCAGCAGCGTCAACAGGGCTACCATGAACACTGAAGCTTTCTTT
j_gene: TRBJ1-1
d_gene: NA
v_gene: TRBV11-2
abundance: NA

CDR3aa: CASSPTLPQGEINYGYTF
CDR3nt: TGTGCCAGCAGTCCGACTCTTCCACAGGGGGAAATTAACTATGGCTACACCTTC
j_gene: TRBJ1-2
d_gene: TRBD1
v_gene: TRBV28
abundance: NA

CDR3aa: CASGLGLTNTEAFF
CDR3nt: TGTGCTAGTGGCCTTGGACTGACGAACACTGAAGCTTTCTTT
j_gene: TRBJ1-1
d_gene: NA
v_gene: TRBV12-5
abundance: NA

CDR3aa: CASSEKTGGTGNTIYF
CDR3nt: TGTGCCAGCAGTGAAAAGACAGGGGGCACGGGAAACACCATATATTTT
j_gene: TRBJ1-3
d_gene: TRBD1
v_gene: TRBV6-1
abundance: NA

CDR3aa: CASSPRTSGRAGNEQFF
CDR3nt: TGCGCCAGCAGCCCCCGGACTAGCGGGAGGGCAGGCAATGAGCAGTTCTTC
j_gene: TRBJ2-1
d_gene: TRBD2
v_gene: TRBV5-1
abundance: few

CDR3aa: CASSPSQGASGYTF
CDR3nt: TGTGCCAGCTCACCCTCACAGGGGGCATCTGGCTACACCTTC
j_gene: TRBJ1-2
d_gene: TRBD1
v_gene: TRBV18
abundance: NA

CDR3aa: CASRVGQNQPQHF
CDR3nt: TGTGCCAGTAGGGTGGGGCAAAATCAGCCCCAGCATTTT
j_gene: TRBJ1-5
d_gene: NA
v_gene: TRBV19
abundance: few

CDR3aa: CASSQENRGGEKLFF
CDR3nt: TGCGCCAGCAGCCAAGAGAACAGGGGCGGGGAAAAACTGTTTTTT
j_gene: TRBJ1-4
d_gene: TRBD1
v_gene: TRBV4-3
abundance: NA

CDR3aa: CASSQRGGGELFF
CDR3nt: TGCGCCAGCAGCCAAAGGGGGGGCGGGGAGCTGTTTTTT
j_gene: TRBJ2-2
d_gene: NA
v_gene: TRBV4-3
abundance: few

CDR3aa: CASSHRDSPGPGELFF
CDR3nt: TGTGCCAGCAGCCACCGAGACAGCCCCGGCCCCGGGGAGCTGTTTTTT
j_gene: TRBJ2-2
d_gene: NA
v_gene: TRBV4-2
abundance: NA

CDR3aa: CASSFGGNQPQHF
CDR3nt: TGTGCCAGCAGTTTTGGGGGGAATCAGCCCCAGCATTTT
j_gene: TRBJ1-5
d_gene: NA
v_gene: TRBV28
abundance: NA

CDR3aa: CASSWSGIQYF
CDR3nt: TGTGCCAGCAGCTGGAGCGGCATTCAGTACTTC
j_gene: TRBJ2-4
d_gene: NA
v_gene: TRBV5-8
abundance: NA

CDR3aa: CASSRSRAGIGEKLFF
CDR3nt: TGCGCCAGCAGCCGATCAAGGGCGGGTATCGGTGAAAAACTGTTTTTT
j_gene: TRBJ1-4
d_gene: NA
v_gene: TRBV4-3
abundance: NA

CDR3aa: CATSRDRVTEKLFF
CDR3nt: TGTGCCACCAGCAGAGATCGGGTTACTGAAAAACTGTTTTTT
j_gene: TRBJ1-4
d_gene: NA
v_gene: TRBV15
abundance: NA

CDR3aa: CASSLADGDTIYF
CDR3nt: TGCGCCAGCAGCTTGGCCGACGGGGACACCATATATTTT
j_gene: TRBJ1-3
d_gene: NA
v_gene: TRBV5-1
abundance: NA

CDR3aa: CASSMRPGQQYF
CDR3nt: TGTGCCAGCAGTATGAGACCGGGACAACAGTACTTC
j_gene: TRBJ2-4
d_gene: NA
v_gene: TRBV7-2
abundance: NA

CDR3aa: CASSLTSGGNNEQFF
CDR3nt: TGTGCCAGCAGCCTTACTAGCGGGGGGAACAATGAGCAGTTCTTC
j_gene: TRBJ2-1
d_gene: TRBD2
v_gene: TRBV5-6
abundance: NA

CDR3aa: CASNGGTNNEQFF
CDR3nt: TGTGCCAGCAATGGCGGGACCAACAATGAGCAGTTCTTC
j_gene: TRBJ2-1
d_gene: NA
v_gene: TRBV6-1
abundance: NA

CDR3aa: CASSEQGGYEQYF
CDR3nt: TGCGCCAGCAGTGAACAGGGTGGATACGAGCAGTACTTC
j_gene: TRBJ2-7
d_gene: NA
v_gene: TRBV10-2
abundance: once

CDR3aa: CASSQNILAGAGELFF
CDR3nt: TGCGCCAGCAGCCAAAACATACTAGCGGGAGCCGGGGAGCTGTTTTTT
j_gene: TRBJ2-2
d_gene: TRBD2
v_gene: TRBV4-1
abundance: NA

CDR3aa: CASSVGSATDTQYF
CDR3nt: TGTGCCAGCAGCGTAGGTAGCGCCACAGATACGCAGTATTTT
j_gene: TRBJ2-3
d_gene: NA
v_gene: TRBV9
abundance: NA

CDR3aa: CASWGGAGWGYGYTF
CDR3nt: TGTGCCAGCTGGGGGGGAGCAGGTTGGGGTTATGGCTACACCTTC
j_gene: TRBJ1-2
d_gene: NA
v_gene: TRBV27
abundance: NA

CDR3aa: CASSLLNQPQHF
CDR3nt: TGTGCCAGCAGTTTATTAAATCAGCCCCAGCATTTT
j_gene: TRBJ1-5
d_gene: NA
v_gene: TRBV28
abundance: few

CDR3aa: CASSFTEGRKLFF
CDR3nt: TGTGCCAGCAGTTTTACGGAGGGTCGAAAACTGTTTTTT
j_gene: TRBJ1-4
d_gene: NA
v_gene: TRBV27
abundance: NA

CDR3aa: CASSLISYNEQFF
CDR3nt: TGCGCCAGCAGCTTGATTAGCTACAATGAGCAGTTCTTC
j_gene: TRBJ2-1
d_gene: NA
v_gene: TRBV5-1
abundance: NA

CDR3aa: CASSQIGTVLGYEQYF
CDR3nt: TGTGCCAGCAGCCAGATCGGGACAGTCTTGGGGTACGAGCAGTACTTC
j_gene: TRBJ2-7
d_gene: TRBD1
v_gene: TRBV14
abundance: NA

CDR3aa: CASSSQGDLGNEQYF
CDR3nt: TGTGCCAGCAGCTCACAGGGCGACCTTGGCAACGAGCAGTACTTC
j_gene: TRBJ2-7
d_gene: NA
v_gene: TRBV7-2
abundance: NA

CDR3aa: CASSHNIAGQSYEQYF
CDR3nt: TGTGCCAGCAGTCATAATATAGCGGGGCAGAGTTACGAGCAGTACTTC
j_gene: TRBJ2-7
d_gene: TRBD2
v_gene: TRBV28
abundance: NA

CDR3aa: CASSLGGNEKLFF
CDR3nt: TGCGCCAGCAGCCTCGGGGGGAATGAAAAACTGTTTTTT
j_gene: TRBJ1-4
d_gene: NA
v_gene: TRBV4-3
abundance: once

CDR3aa: CASKREANQPQHF
CDR3nt: TGTGCCAGCAAGAGGGAAGCCAATCAGCCCCAGCATTTT
j_gene: TRBJ1-5
d_gene: NA
v_gene: TRBV2
abundance: few

CDR3aa: CASSPPSHSYGYTF
CDR3nt: TGTGCCAGCTCACCTCCCTCCCACAGCTATGGCTACACCTTC
j_gene: TRBJ1-2
d_gene: NA
v_gene: TRBV18
abundance: once

CDR3aa: CASSGETDTQYF
CDR3nt: TGTGCCAGCAGCGGTGAAACAGATACGCAGTATTTT
j_gene: TRBJ2-3
d_gene: NA
v_gene: TRBV2
abundance: NA

CDR3aa: CASAGSDAYEQYF
CDR3nt: TGTGCCAGCGCCGGTAGCGACGCCTACGAGCAGTACTTC
j_gene: TRBJ2-7
d_gene: NA
v_gene: TRBV9
abundance: NA

CDR3aa: CAAQRGGDPQETQYF
CDR3nt: TGTGCCGCCCAGCGTGGCGGGGACCCTCAAGAGACCCAGTACTTC
j_gene: TRBJ2-5
d_gene: NA
v_gene: TRBV10-3
abundance: NA

CDR3aa: CASSLGGAGTGELFF
CDR3nt: TGTGCCAGCAGTTTAGGGGGGGCTGGCACCGGGGAGCTGTTTTTT
j_gene: TRBJ2-2
d_gene: NA
v_gene: TRBV28
abundance: NA

CDR3aa: CASRRDSQETQYF
CDR3nt: TGTGCCAGTAGGCGGGACAGCCAAGAGACCCAGTACTTC
j_gene: TRBJ2-5
d_gene: NA
v_gene: TRBV19
abundance: NA

CDR3aa: CASSLRGDEKLFF
CDR3nt: TGCGCCAGCAGCTTGCGCGGGGATGAAAAACTGTTTTTT
j_gene: TRBJ1-4
d_gene: NA
v_gene: TRBV5-1
abundance: NA

CDR3aa: CASSQDRGLYYGYTF
CDR3nt: TGTGCCAGCAGCCAAGACAGGGGTTTGTACTATGGCTACACCTTC
j_gene: TRBJ1-2
d_gene: NA
v_gene: TRBV4-2
abundance: NA

CDR3aa: CASSLEQGTYEQYF
CDR3nt: TGTGCCAGCAGCTTGGAACAGGGAACCTACGAGCAGTACTTC
j_gene: TRBJ2-7
d_gene: NA
v_gene: TRBV5-4
abundance: NA

CDR3aa: CASSDRAGSYNEQFF
CDR3nt: TGTGCCAGCAGTGACCGCGCAGGCTCCTACAATGAGCAGTTCTTC
j_gene: TRBJ2-1
d_gene: NA
v_gene: TRBV6-4
abundance: NA

CDR3aa: CASSEGAGGAETQYF
CDR3nt: TGCGCCAGCAGTGAGGGTGCAGGTGGGGCCGAGACCCAGTACTTC
j_gene: TRBJ2-5
d_gene: NA
v_gene: TRBV10-1
abundance: few

CDR3aa: CASSPQVGGPLHF
CDR3nt: TGTGCCAGCAGCCCCCAGGTCGGTGGTCCCCTCCACTTT
j_gene: TRBJ1-6
d_gene: NA
v_gene: TRBV7-3
abundance: NA

CDR3aa: CASSVTGTDGYTF
CDR3nt: TGCGCCAGCAGCGTTACCGGGACAGATGGCTACACCTTC
j_gene: TRBJ1-2
d_gene: TRBD1
v_gene: TRBV5-1
abundance: NA

CDR3aa: CASSSSKTRRPEQFF
CDR3nt: TGTGCCAGCAGTTCCTCCAAGACTAGAAGGCCTGAGCAGTTCTTC
j_gene: TRBJ2-1
d_gene: NA
v_gene: TRBV6-5
abundance: once

CDR3aa: CATTGPPQHF
CDR3nt: TGTGCCACCACAGGGCCCCCCCAGCATTTT
j_gene: TRBJ1-5
d_gene: NA
v_gene: TRBV28
abundance: NA

CDR3aa: CASSQTWPTGGTTYEQYF
CDR3nt: TGCGCCAGCAGCCAAACTTGGCCGACAGGTGGAACGACCTACGAGCAGTACTTC
j_gene: TRBJ2-7
d_gene: NA
v_gene: TRBV4-1
abundance: few

CDR3aa: CASSFTGTSSYEQYF
CDR3nt: TGTGCCAGCAGCTTCACAGGGACTAGCTCCTACGAGCAGTACTTC
j_gene: TRBJ2-7
d_gene: TRBD2
v_gene: TRBV7-9
abundance: NA

CDR3aa: CSASRGNTIYF
CDR3nt: TGCAGTGCGAGTCGGGGAAACACCATATATTTT
j_gene: TRBJ1-3
d_gene: NA
v_gene: TRBV20-1
abundance: few

CDR3aa: CASSWTGQGQETQYF
CDR3nt: TGTGCCAGCAGCTGGACGGGACAGGGACAAGAGACCCAGTACTTC
j_gene: TRBJ2-5
d_gene: TRBD1
v_gene: TRBV7-2
abundance: few